This is a list of T cell receptor beta chains from one sample in a study of T cells in Graves' hyperthyroidism and ophthalmopathy. TCRdb analysed the multiplex PCR reads with MiXCR anew, one entry per CDR3 protein. The table has about 290,000 distinct CDR3 sequences, around 17% seen once. Sequencing used blood. Source of these receptors: a man aged 25 to 40 with Graves' hyperthyroidism. Both conserved end residues are part of each CDR3. A D gene is named only where the DNA matches it firmly. Clone size is shown for a subset of rows, as once, few, many or a class of expanded clone.

TRBJ2-3 | many | TRBV6-1 | . | TGTGCCAGCAGTGCACAGGGAAGAGCGAGAGATACGCAGTATTTT | CASSAQGRARDTQYF
TRBJ2-6 | . | TRBV27 | TRBD2 | TGTGCCACCGGGGGGAGCGCTGGGGCCAACGTCCTGACTTTC | CATGGSAGANVLTF
TRBJ1-6 | many | TRBV30 | . | TGTGCCTTGCAAGCGCCTTACTTAAATTCACCCCTCCACTTT | CALQAPYLNSPLHF
TRBJ2-1 | . | TRBV10-3 | TRBD2 | TGTGCCACCCTCCCGGGTCTAGCGGGAGATAATTCCTACAATGAGCAGTTCTTC | CATLPGLAGDNSYNEQFF
TRBJ1-5 | . | TRBV10-3 | . | TGTGCCATCAGTGAGGGAGCCGACCGGCCCCAGCATTTT | CAISEGADRPQHF
TRBJ1-4 | many | TRBV20-1 | . | TGCAGTGCTGCCGAGGAGGGAGGTGGCGAAAAACTGTTTTTT | CSAAEEGGGEKLFF
TRBJ1-1 | . | TRBV11-2 | . | TGTGCCAGCACCCCAGCGGGGAACACTGAAGCTTTCTTT | CASTPAGNTEAFF
TRBJ2-7 | . | TRBV11-2 | . | TGTGCCAGCACGGAAATTTCCTACGAGCAGTACTTC | CASTEISYEQYF
TRBJ1-5 | many | TRBV6-1 | TRBD1 | TGTGCCAGCAGTTCCCGGGACAGGCGAGGCGATCAGCCCCAGCATTTT | CASSSRDRRGDQPQHF
TRBJ1-5 | many | TRBV2 | . | TGTGCCAGCAGGGGCAGGGGATTGAATCAGCCCCAGCATTTT | CASRGRGLNQPQHF
TRBJ2-3 | many | TRBV12-3/TRBV12-4 | . | TGTGCCAGCACCCCCCCCGGCGGCACAGATACGCAGTATTTT | CASTPPGGTDTQYF
TRBJ2-5 | many | TRBV9 | TRBD2 | TGTGCCAGCAGCCCCCGAGCCGGGACTAGCACTCAAGAGACCCAGTACTTC | CASSPRAGTSTQETQYF
TRBJ2-7 | few | TRBV5-6 | . | TGTGCCAGCAGCTTGGGGGCCCTTTTGGACGAGCAGTACTTC | CASSLGALLDEQYF
TRBJ2-7 | . | TRBV3-1 | . | TGTGCCAGCAGCCAAGGACCCACCTACGAGCAGTACTTC | CASSQGPTYEQYF
TRBJ2-5 | few | TRBV5-1 | . | TGCGCCAGCAGCATCGGGCCCTCGGAGACCCAGTACTTC | CASSIGPSETQYF